This TCR beta chain was found in a study of cytomegalovirus exposure and HLA in healthy donors. Study-wide findings and caveats: Some segments of the V type, notably TRBV6-2 and TRBV6-3, were excluded as indistinguishable. In vitro work confirmed that a few CMV-associated chains recognize CMV antigens.

A word on this clone: Its specificity is not known.

13 Jbeta primers and 60 Vbeta primers were used for the PCR. Profiled with immunoSEQ multiplex PCR; TCRdb holds only in-frame clones, not every one. The data show approximately 150,000 clones, with approximately 79% seen just once and roughly 2% held by the top ten. CDR1 and CDR2 from the germline V gene are MRHNA and SNTAGT. V shed 4 bases and J shed 7 bases, with 20 bases lying between them. The CDR3 sequence is 16 residues long. The clonotype originates from a human donor in good health. The source material was PBMCs. The gene calls are TRBV6-4 and TRBJ2-1; perhaps TRBD2 as D (5 bases). This chain's CDR3 is CASSASSFHRGNEQFF. The CDR3 coding sequence is TGTGCCAGCAGTGCTTCTAGCTTCCATCGAGGGAATGAGCAGTTCTTC.